These 12 T cell receptor beta chains came from one sample sequenced in a study of blood T cell repertoires in COVID-19. TCRdb's table, derived via immunoSEQ multiplex PCR, lists solely in-frame clones and lacks some. The table lists 50,000 or so clones, under 90% of them singletons, with around 15% in the top ten. Sequenced: peripheral blood. These TCRs come from a man in his sixties or seventies with acute or convalescent COVID-19.

The chain links TRBV4-3 to TRBJ1-4, with D perhaps matching TRBD1 (5 bases). The V and J ends lost 0 bases and 0 bases respectively, with 8 bases between them. Per germline, CDR1 LGHNA and CDR2 YSLEER. The CDR3 runs 16 residues. The CDR3 spells CASSQDWGATNEKLFF. The CDR3 bases are TGCGCCAGCAGCCAAGACTGGGGGGCAACTAATGAAAAACTGTTTTTT.

The J gene is TRBJ2-7, the V gene TRBV7-8; D might be TRBD2 (5 bases). This CDR3 contains 12 residues. CDR1 is SGHVS and CDR2 is FQNEAQ in the germline V gene. V lost 5 bases, J lost 7 bases, and 12 bases lay in between. CDR3 sequence (DNA): TGTGCCAGCAGCCGCCCACCGGGGGAGCAGTACGTC. This encodes CASSRPPGEQYV.

The chain is built from TRBV7-9 and TRBJ1-5; D unresolved. Trimming stripped 1 base from V and 4 bases from J, with 11 bases between. This CDR3 is built from 15 residues. Germline CDR1 is SEHNR and CDR2 is FQNEAQ (reference sequence). In nucleotides, the CDR3 is TGTGCCAGCAGCTTAGGACGTAGCTCTAATCAGCCCCAGCATTTT. Translating gives CASSLGRSSNQPQHF.

The rearrangement uses TRBV27 and TRBJ2-7, with 9 bases matching TRBD1. The germline V gene has CDR1 MNHEY and CDR2 SMNVEV (reference sequence). CDR3 size: 13 residues. The ends lost 5 bases at V and 2 bases at J; junction bases unmatched: 1. This CDR3 reads CASSTGGPYEQYF. The CDR3 DNA reads TGTGCCAGCAGTACAGGGGGCCCCTACGAGCAGTACTTC.

V is TRBV7-2 and J is TRBJ1-5; maybe TRBD1 (5 bases). The CDR3 length is 14 residues. V was trimmed by 0 bases and J by 6 bases, leaving 9 bases between them. Germline V gives CDR1 SGHTA, CDR2 FQGNSA. The CDR3 DNA is TGTGCCAGCAGCTTAGCGCAAGGGGCTCAGCCCCAGCATTTT. Its translation is CASSLAQGAQPQHF.

This chain connects TRBV4-3 to TRBJ2-5, with no clear D. The CDR3 consists of 15 residues. With 0 bases removed from V and 1 base from J, the gap between germline ends came to 9 bases. Germline CDR1 is LGHNA and CDR2 is YSLEER. CDR3 coding DNA: TGCGCCAGCAGCCAAGATTGGCAGTCCCAAGAGACCCAGTACTTC. It encodes CASSQDWQSQETQYF.

The V call is TRBV15, the J call TRBJ2-1, with D perhaps matching TRBD2 (5 bases). V lost 0 bases and J 7 bases, leaving 16 bases between the germline ends. CDR1 is LNHNV and CDR2 is YYDKDF in the germline V gene (reference sequence). The CDR3 sequence is 16 residues long. The CDR3 nucleotides are TGTGCCACCAGCAGAGAGACTACCGGGAACTCAAATGAGCAGTTCTTC. Residues: CATSRETTGNSNEQFF. Full variable domain (remainder filled in from reference TRBV15 and TRBJ2-1): DAMVIQNPRYQVTQFGKPVTLSCSQTLNHNVMYWYQQKSSQAPKLLFHYYDKDFNNEADTPDNFQSRRPNTSFCFLDIRSPGLGDTAMYLCATSRETTGNSNEQFFGPGTRLTVL.

This chain links TRBV18 with TRBJ1-2, with D possibly TRBD1 on 5 matching bases. The CDR3 is made up of 15 amino acids. Germline CDR1 and CDR2: KGHSH and LQKENI. Trimming pared 0 bases from V and 3 bases from J, leaving 11 bases between. The CDR3 DNA sequence: TGTGCCAGCTCACCACCCGGGGGAGGGGACTATGGCTACACCTTC. It is translated as CASSPPGGGDYGYTF. Full variable domain (rest looked up from reference TRBV18 and TRBJ1-2): NAGVMQNPRHLVRRRGQEARLRCSPMKGHSHVYWYRQLPEEGLKFMVYLQKENIIDESGMPKERFSAEFPKEGPSILRIQQVVRGDSAAYFCASSPPGGGDYGYTFGSGTRLTVV.

J is TRBJ2-1 and V is TRBV28; 12 bases fit TRBD2. The germline gives CDR1 MDHEN, CDR2 SYDVKM. The CDR3 is made up of 15 amino acids. J was trimmed by 9 bases and V by 5 bases; bases with no gene match: 8. This CDR3 reads CASSRLAGGPSEQFF. The CDR3 DNA sequence: TGTGCCAGCAGTAGGCTAGCGGGGGGGCCGAGTGAGCAGTTCTTC.

This clone has just a few counts. The V and J genes are TRBV4-3 and TRBJ2-2; D possibly corresponds to TRBD2 (6 bases). From germline, CDR1 is LGHNA and CDR2 YSLEER. V dropped 6 bases and J dropped 6 bases, with 14 bases sitting between them. The CDR3 runs 14 residues. The CDR3 DNA reads TGCGCCAGCAGACACGGAGGGTCGGCCGGGGAGCTGTTTTTT. This codes for CASRHGGSAGELFF.

The genes are TRBV6-6 and TRBJ2-5, with 9 positions matching TRBD2. Germline V gives CDR1 MNHNY, CDR2 SVGAGI (reference sequence). After removal of 4 bases from V and 2 bases from J, the junction contained 5 bases not matched to a gene. The CDR3 has 15 residues. The DNA for the CDR3 is TGTGCCAGCAGTTGGACTAGCGCGACTCAAGAGACCCAGTACTTC. It translates to CASSWTSATQETQYF.

The genes are TRBV19 and TRBJ1-4; 7 bases match TRBD1. The length of the CDR3 is 16 residues. In germline, CDR1 is LNHDA, CDR2 SQIVND (reference sequence). The V segment lost 9 bases and the J segment 5 bases; nucleotides outside the gene matches: 15. CDR3 amino acids: CASDAPRGRGNEKLFF. The CDR3 DNA reads TGTGCCAGCGATGCACCCCGGGGCAGGGGGAATGAAAAACTGTTTTTT. Full variable domain (remainder filled in from reference TRBV19 and TRBJ1-4): DGGITQSPKYLFRKEGQNVTLSCEQNLNHDAMYWYRQDPGQGLRLIYYSQIVNDFQKGDIAEGYSVSREKKESFPLTVTSAQKNPTAFYLCASDAPRGRGNEKLFFGSGTQLSVL.